Listed below are T cell receptor beta chains from one sample, sequenced in a study of blood T cells in healthy people across ages. TCRdb reprocessed the 5' RACE reads via MiXCR and lists one record per CDR3 protein. The data contain some 750,000 distinct CDR3 sequences, 20% to 25% of them seen just once; the ten biggest clones take up around 22%. Sequencing was carried out using blood. These TCRs come from an older man in good health. Each CDR3 is given with its conserved first and last residue. The D gene is left open where the match is weak. A clone size is listed for some rows: how often the clone was seen (once, few, many), or a class if it is expanded.

cdr3_aa cdr3_nt j_call v_call clone_size d_call
CASSLEVSNGQFF TGTGCCAGCAGCTTAGAGGTGTCCAATGGGCAGTTCTTC TRBJ2-1 TRBV11-2 - -
CASSPAGPADTQYF TGTGCCAGCAGCCCAGCGGGGCCGGCAGATACGCAGTATTTT TRBJ2-3 TRBV7-8 - TRBD2
CSASGGTGGRSGNQPQHF TGCAGTGCTTCTGGGGGGACAGGGGGCCGCTCGGGCAATCAGCCCCAGCATTTT TRBJ1-5 TRBV20-1 - TRBD1
CASTWGSNYGYTF TGTGCCAGTACATGGGGTTCTAACTATGGCTACACCTTC TRBJ1-2 TRBV7-2 few -
CSHRLLAKNIQYF TGCAGTCACAGATTGTTAGCCAAAAACATTCAGTACTTC TRBJ2-4 TRBV20-1 few -
CASSFLAGGLGNEQFF TGTGCCAGCAGCTTCCTAGCGGGGGGACTGGGGAATGAGCAGTTCTTC TRBJ2-1 TRBV7-9 - TRBD2
CAISTDREGNQPQHF TGTGCCATCAGTACGGACAGGGAGGGCAATCAGCCCCAGCATTTT TRBJ1-5 TRBV10-3 few TRBD1
CSAGLAGGTGELFF TGCAGCGCAGGACTAGCGGGAGGGACCGGGGAGCTGTTTTTT TRBJ2-2 TRBV29-1 many TRBD2
CASTPKSGANVLTF TGTGCCAGCACCCCTAAATCTGGGGCCAACGTCCTGACTTTC TRBJ2-6 TRBV12-3/TRBV12-4 few -
CASKSSEKLFF TGTGCCAGCAAGAGCTCGGAAAAACTGTTTTTT TRBJ1-4 TRBV3-1 - -
CASSQGTLNTQYF TGCGCCAGCAGCCAAGGGACCCTGAATACGCAGTATTTT TRBJ2-3 TRBV4-3 - -
CASAVTGTNEKLFF TGTGCCAGTGCGGTCACAGGGACTAATGAAAAACTGTTTTTT TRBJ1-4 TRBV2 - -
CASSFPGAGYGYTF TGTGCCAGCAGCTTCCCAGGGGCTGGGTATGGCTACACCTTC TRBJ1-2 TRBV7-2 - -
CASSRTSGRQTGELFF TGTGCCAGCAGCAGGACTAGCGGGCGGCAAACCGGGGAGCTGTTTTTT TRBJ2-2 TRBV7-2 - TRBD2
CASSNLTWTPGQGQETQYF TGTGCCAGCAGCAACTTAACTTGGACCCCGGGACAGGGGCAAGAGACCCAGTACTTC TRBJ2-5 TRBV21-1 - -
CASSFVLDDRGSYEQYF TGTGCCAGCAGTTTTGTTCTGGATGACAGGGGGTCCTACGAGCAGTACTTC TRBJ2-7 TRBV12-3/TRBV12-4 few TRBD1
CANSPQGNTEAFF TGTGCCAACAGCCCCCAGGGTAACACTGAAGCTTTCTTT TRBJ1-1 TRBV6-1 - -
CASSLIGGGGNQPQHF TGTGCCAGCAGCCTCATCGGCGGGGGAGGCAATCAGCCCCAGCATTTT TRBJ1-5 TRBV7-8 - -
CATWQGALGYTF TGTGCCACCTGGCAGGGGGCGCTTGGCTACACCTTC TRBJ1-2 TRBV6-5 - TRBD1
CASSYSRSGREETQYF TGTGCCAGCAGTTACTCGCGGTCCGGGAGGGAAGAGACCCAGTACTTC TRBJ2-5 TRBV6-5 - TRBD2
CASSERVWDTQYF TGTGCCAGCAGTGAACGGGTCTGGGATACGCAGTATTTT TRBJ2-3 TRBV6-4 - -
CASSPGQGQPQHF TGTGCCAGCAGTCCTGGGCAGGGTCAGCCCCAGCATTTT TRBJ1-5 TRBV12-3/TRBV12-4 - -
CASSPPTSGQETQYF TGTGCCAGCAGCCCCCCGACTAGCGGCCAAGAGACCCAGTACTTC TRBJ2-5 TRBV4-2 few TRBD2
CASSKAGTGSEKLFF TGTGCCAGCAGCAAAGCAGGGACAGGGAGCGAAAAACTGTTTTTT TRBJ1-4 TRBV7-2 few TRBD1
CASSHLDREGYTF TGTGCCAGCAGCCACTTGGACAGGGAAGGCTACACCTTC TRBJ1-2 TRBV3-1 - TRBD1
CASSHRDSLNTEAFF TGCGCCAGCAGCCACCGGGACAGCCTGAACACTGAAGCTTTCTTT TRBJ1-1 TRBV5-1 few TRBD1
CASSQEWLRGSNTEAFF TGTGCCAGCAGCCAAGAGTGGTTAAGGGGTTCGAACACTGAAGCTTTCTTT TRBJ1-1 TRBV3-1 few -
CASSSGSRTDPYGYTF TGTGCCAGTAGTAGCGGTTCCAGGACGGACCCCTATGGCTACACCTTC TRBJ1-2 TRBV19 - -
CASSYELTKGTAWGNQPQHF TGTGCCAGCAGTTACGAACTTACGAAGGGGACCGCATGGGGCAATCAGCCCCAGCATTTT TRBJ1-5 TRBV6-2/TRBV6-3 - -
CASSFWGDNAGYTF TGTGCCAGCAGTTTCTGGGGGGATAATGCTGGCTACACCTTC TRBJ1-2 TRBV27 - -
CASSPPGLARETQYF TGCGCCAGCAGCCCCCCGGGACTAGCGCGGGAGACCCAGTACTTC TRBJ2-5 TRBV5-1 - TRBD2
CASAFPDTEAFF TGCGCCAGCGCCTTTCCGGACACTGAAGCTTTCTTT TRBJ1-1 TRBV10-2 few -
CASSEIGTGQETQYF TGTGCCAGCAGTGAAATCGGGACAGGGCAAGAGACCCAGTACTTC TRBJ2-5 TRBV25-1 - TRBD1
CAISSRSYEQYF TGTGCCATCAGTTCCCGGTCCTACGAGCAGTACTTC TRBJ2-7 TRBV10-3 - -
CSARSPQGAREKLFF TGCAGTGCTAGATCCCCACAGGGGGCACGAGAAAAACTGTTTTTT TRBJ1-4 TRBV20-1 - TRBD1
CASSLDPGGSTQYF TGCGCCAGCAGCTTGGACCCAGGGGGCAGTACGCAGTATTTT TRBJ2-3 TRBV5-1 few TRBD1
CSARDWEAQYF TGCAGTGCTAGAGATTGGGAGGCCCAGTACTTC TRBJ2-5 TRBV20-1 many -